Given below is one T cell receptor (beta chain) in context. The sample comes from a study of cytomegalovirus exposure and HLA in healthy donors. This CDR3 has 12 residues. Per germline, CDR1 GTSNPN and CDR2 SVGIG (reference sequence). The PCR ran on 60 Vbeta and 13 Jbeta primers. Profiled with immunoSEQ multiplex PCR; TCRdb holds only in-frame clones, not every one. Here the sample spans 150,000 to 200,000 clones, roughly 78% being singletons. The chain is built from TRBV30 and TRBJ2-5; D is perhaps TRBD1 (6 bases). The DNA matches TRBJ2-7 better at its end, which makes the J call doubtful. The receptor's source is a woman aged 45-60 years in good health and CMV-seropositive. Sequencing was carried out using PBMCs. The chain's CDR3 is CAWQSTGPEQYF. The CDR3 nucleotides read TGTGCCTGGCAGTCTACAGGGCCCGAGCAGTACTTC.